This is a list of T cell receptor beta chains from one sample in a study of blood T cell repertoires in COVID-19. Repertoires were generated with immunoSEQ multiplex PCR, while TCRdb's copy carries only in-frame clones and drops some. The profile shows approximately 210,000 clones, over 75% of them singletons. The sample consisted of PBMCs or T cells enriched from blood (not recorded which). The receptors originated from a man aged 30 to 45 with acute COVID-19. Each CDR3 is given with its conserved first and last residue. Each record gives: V gene, clone size, J gene, D gene, CDR3 length, CDR3 DNA, CDR3 protein. D genes are given only for firm matches. Only part of the rows carry a size: once, few, many, or a class if the clone is expanded.

v_call: TRBV4-2
clone_size: NA
j_call: TRBJ2-1
d_call: TRBD2
cdr3_length: 17
cdr3_nt: TGTGCCAGCAGCCAAGAAACTAGCGGGGACTATTACAATGAGCAGTTCTTC
cdr3_aa: CASSQETSGDYYNEQFF

v_call: TRBV30
clone_size: NA
j_call: TRBJ2-1
d_call: TRBD1
cdr3_length: 15
cdr3_nt: TGTGCCTGGAGTGTACAGGGGGCACTCTACAATGAGCAGTTCTTC
cdr3_aa: CAWSVQGALYNEQFF

v_call: TRBV21-1
clone_size: NA
j_call: TRBJ1-3
d_call: NA
cdr3_length: 17
cdr3_nt: TGTGCCAGCAGTGGGGAGGGGACAGGCGACTCTGGAAACACCATATATTTT
cdr3_aa: CASSGEGTGDSGNTIYF

v_call: TRBV19
clone_size: NA
j_call: TRBJ1-2
d_call: TRBD1
cdr3_length: 16
cdr3_nt: TGTGCCAGTAAGGGGAGTCGAGACAGGGGAATATATGGCTACACCTTC
cdr3_aa: CASKGSRDRGIYGYTF

v_call: TRBV2
clone_size: NA
j_call: TRBJ1-2
d_call: TRBD1
cdr3_length: 14
cdr3_nt: TGTGCCAGCAGGAGGACAGGGGACGTCTATGGCTACACCTTC
cdr3_aa: CASRRTGDVYGYTF

v_call: TRBV19
clone_size: NA
j_call: TRBJ1-6
d_call: TRBD1
cdr3_length: 15
cdr3_nt: TGTGCCAGTAGTACTCCGACAGGGAGTGGTTCACCCCTCCACTTT
cdr3_aa: CASSTPTGSGSPLHF

v_call: TRBV27
clone_size: NA
j_call: TRBJ2-7
d_call: TRBD2
cdr3_length: 15
cdr3_nt: TGTGCCAGCAGCCTCGGGGGAGGGTTCTCCTACGAGCAGTACTTC
cdr3_aa: CASSLGGGFSYEQYF

v_call: TRBV7-3
clone_size: NA
j_call: TRBJ1-3
d_call: NA
cdr3_length: 16
cdr3_nt: TGTGCCAGCAGCTTATCTGGGGCGAGCTCTGGAAACACCATATATTTT
cdr3_aa: CASSLSGASSGNTIYF

v_call: TRBV7-9
clone_size: NA
j_call: TRBJ1-1
d_call: TRBD1
cdr3_length: 16
cdr3_nt: TGTGCCAGCAGCTTGGGAATGGACAGGGGGAACACTGAAGCTTTCTTT
cdr3_aa: CASSLGMDRGNTEAFF

v_call: TRBV11-2
clone_size: once
j_call: TRBJ2-1
d_call: NA
cdr3_length: 13
cdr3_nt: TGTGCCAGCAGCGTAGCAATCGACAGGGAGCAGTTCTTC
cdr3_aa: CASSVAIDREQFF

v_call: TRBV5-1
clone_size: NA
j_call: TRBJ2-5
d_call: TRBD2
cdr3_length: 15
cdr3_nt: TGCGCCAGCAGCGACGGGACTACGTCGCAAGAGACCCAGTACTTC
cdr3_aa: CASSDGTTSQETQYF

v_call: TRBV2
clone_size: NA
j_call: TRBJ1-5
d_call: TRBD1
cdr3_length: 14
cdr3_nt: TGTGCCAGCGGACCGGAACTAACAGGGGGGTCCCAGCATTTT
cdr3_aa: CASGPELTGGSQHF

v_call: TRBV27
clone_size: NA
j_call: TRBJ1-6
d_call: TRBD1
cdr3_length: 15
cdr3_nt: TGTGCCAGCAGTTTATCTGGGCAGGGGGTCGGACCCCTCCACTTT
cdr3_aa: CASSLSGQGVGPLHF

v_call: TRBV4-1
clone_size: NA
j_call: TRBJ2-5
d_call: NA
cdr3_length: 17
cdr3_nt: TGCGCCAGCAGCCAAAACTCGATAGCACTACTCCAAGAGACCCAGTACTTC
cdr3_aa: CASSQNSIALLQETQYF

v_call: TRBV11-2
clone_size: NA
j_call: TRBJ1-5
d_call: TRBD1
cdr3_length: 14
cdr3_nt: TGTGCCAGCAGCCTTGCAGGGGGCGGTCAGCCCCAGCATTTT
cdr3_aa: CASSLAGGGQPQHF

v_call: TRBV19
clone_size: once
j_call: TRBJ2-1
d_call: NA
cdr3_length: 14
cdr3_nt: TGTGCCAGTAGTATAGGCCAGGGCTACAATGAGCAGTTCTTC
cdr3_aa: CASSIGQGYNEQFF

v_call: TRBV7-3
clone_size: NA
j_call: TRBJ2-5
d_call: NA
cdr3_length: 13
cdr3_nt: TGTGCCAGCACCCCAGGTCCCCAAGAGACCCAGTACTTC
cdr3_aa: CASTPGPQETQYF